This TCR beta chain was sequenced in a study of response to subunit inactivated influenza vaccine. Whole-study results and caveats: The authors put forward the suggestion that each seasonal influenza vaccination may bring in only a limited number of new T cells.

TCRdb reanalysed the RT-PCR reads using MiXCR and keeps one entry per CDR3 protein. The sample contains around 760,000 distinct CDR3 sequences, approximately 15% of which appear only once. Comments on this clonotype: Its antigen is undetermined.

Per the germline V gene, CDR1 is MNHNS and CDR2 is SASEGT. V was shortened by 6 bases and J by 5 bases, with 22 bases between the two germline ends. This CDR3 is built from 16 residues. The sequence was obtained from a man aged 50-59 years who received an inactivated influenza vaccine. The sample was PBMCs from blood, taken 14 to 15 days before vaccination. The chain recombines TRBV6-1 with TRBJ1-1; tentatively, D is TRBD1 (6 bases). The CDR3 region is CASSFRGVGGRTEAFF. CDR3 DNA: TGTGCCAGCAGCTTCCGAGGAGTCGGGGGGCGGACTGAAGCTTTCTTT.